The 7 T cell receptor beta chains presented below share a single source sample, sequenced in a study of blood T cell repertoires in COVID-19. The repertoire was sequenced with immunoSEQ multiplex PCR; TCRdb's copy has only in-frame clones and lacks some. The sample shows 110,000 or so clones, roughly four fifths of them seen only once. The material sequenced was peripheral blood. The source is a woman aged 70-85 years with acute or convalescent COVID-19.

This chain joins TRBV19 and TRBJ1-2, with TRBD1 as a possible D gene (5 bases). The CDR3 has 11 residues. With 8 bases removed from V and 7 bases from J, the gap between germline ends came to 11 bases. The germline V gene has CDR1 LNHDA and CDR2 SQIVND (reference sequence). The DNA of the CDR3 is TGTGCCAGTCATACCGACAGTGGCTACACCTTC. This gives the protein CASHTDSGYTF.

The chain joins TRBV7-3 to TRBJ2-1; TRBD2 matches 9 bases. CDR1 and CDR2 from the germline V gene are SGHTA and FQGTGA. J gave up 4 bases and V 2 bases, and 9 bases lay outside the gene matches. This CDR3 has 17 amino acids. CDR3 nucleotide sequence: TGTGCCAGCAGCTTATTTGGCGGGAGGGCCCGTTACAATGAGCAGTTCTTC. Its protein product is CASSLFGGRARYNEQFF.

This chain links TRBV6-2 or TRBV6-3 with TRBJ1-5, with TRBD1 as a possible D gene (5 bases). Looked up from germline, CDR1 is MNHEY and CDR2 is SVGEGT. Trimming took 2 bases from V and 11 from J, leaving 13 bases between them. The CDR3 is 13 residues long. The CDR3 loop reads CASSYGDYGSQHF. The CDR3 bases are TGTGCCAGCAGTTACGGGGACTACGGGTCCCAGCATTTT.

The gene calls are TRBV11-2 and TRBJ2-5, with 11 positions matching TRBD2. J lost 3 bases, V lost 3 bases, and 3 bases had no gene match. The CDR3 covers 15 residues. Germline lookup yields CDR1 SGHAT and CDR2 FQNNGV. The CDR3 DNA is TGTGCCAGCAGCTTTTTAGCGGGGGGGGAAGAGACCCAGTACTTC. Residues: CASSFLAGGEETQYF.

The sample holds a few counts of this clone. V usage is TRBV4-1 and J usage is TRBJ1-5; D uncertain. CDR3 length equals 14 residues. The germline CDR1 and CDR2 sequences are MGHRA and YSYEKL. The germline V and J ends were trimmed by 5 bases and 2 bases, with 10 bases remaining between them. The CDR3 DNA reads TGCGCCAGCAGCGACGCAGGTCGCAATCAGCCCCAGCATTTT. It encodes CASSDAGRNQPQHF.

CDR3 amino acids: CASSKSQGWETQYF. The DNA for the CDR3 is TGTGCCAGCAGTAAATCACAGGGATGGGAGACCCAGTACTTC. The J gene is TRBJ2-5, the V gene TRBV6-5; weak D call: TRBD1 (6 bases). CDR3 size: 14 residues. Trimming stripped 5 bases from V and 5 bases from J, with 15 bases between. CDR1 MNHEY and CDR2 SVGAGI come from the germline V gene.

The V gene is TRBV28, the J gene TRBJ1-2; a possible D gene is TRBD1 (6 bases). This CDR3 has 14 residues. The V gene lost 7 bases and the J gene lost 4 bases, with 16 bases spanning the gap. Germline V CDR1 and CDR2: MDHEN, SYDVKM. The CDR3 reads CASTKQGGGYGYTF. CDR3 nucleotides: TGTGCCAGCACCAAACAGGGCGGGGGCTATGGCTACACCTTC.